This T cell receptor (beta chain) was recovered during a study of blood T cells in healthy people across ages. The length of the CDR3 is 11 residues. Germline V gene lookup returns CDR1 MDHEN and CDR2 SYDVKM. Trimming shortened V by 8 bases and J by 7 bases, and 11 bases separated the two germline ends. For the second PCR, which ran for about 7 to 11 cycles, a sample-barcoded 5' primer and a J-beta primer mix were used. TCRdb independently ran MiXCR on the 5' RACE reads; one entry per CDR3 protein. The table lists 1.5 million to 2 million distinct CDR3 sequences, just under 50% of them singletons. Sequenced material: blood. The rearrangement uses TRBV28 and TRBJ2-5; D not resolved. The receptor comes from a woman aged 40 to 50 in good health. CDR3 sequence: CASATRGTQYF. The DNA of the CDR3 is TGTGCCAGCGCCACCCGTGGGACCCAGTACTTC.